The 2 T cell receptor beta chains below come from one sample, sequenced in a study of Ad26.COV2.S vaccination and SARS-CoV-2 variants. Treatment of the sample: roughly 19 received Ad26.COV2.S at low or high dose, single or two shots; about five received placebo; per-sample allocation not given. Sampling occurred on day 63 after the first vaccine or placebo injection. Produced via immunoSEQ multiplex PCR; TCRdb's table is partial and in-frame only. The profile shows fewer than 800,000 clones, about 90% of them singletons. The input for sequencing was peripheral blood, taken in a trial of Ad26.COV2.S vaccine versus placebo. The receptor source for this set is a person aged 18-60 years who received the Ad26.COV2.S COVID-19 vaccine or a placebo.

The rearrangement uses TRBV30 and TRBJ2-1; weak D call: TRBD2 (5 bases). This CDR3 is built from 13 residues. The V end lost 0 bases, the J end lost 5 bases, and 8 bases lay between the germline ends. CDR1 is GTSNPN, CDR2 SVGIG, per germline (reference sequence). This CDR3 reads CAWSVSRDNEQFF. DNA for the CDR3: TGTGCCTGGAGTGTGTCGAGGGACAATGAGCAGTTCTTC. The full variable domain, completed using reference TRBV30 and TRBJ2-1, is SQTIHQWPATLVQPVGSPLSLECTVEGTSNPNLYWYRQAAGRGLQLLFYSVGIGQISSEVPQNLSASRPQDRQFILSSKKLLLSDSGFYLCAWSVSRDNEQFFGPGTRLTVL.

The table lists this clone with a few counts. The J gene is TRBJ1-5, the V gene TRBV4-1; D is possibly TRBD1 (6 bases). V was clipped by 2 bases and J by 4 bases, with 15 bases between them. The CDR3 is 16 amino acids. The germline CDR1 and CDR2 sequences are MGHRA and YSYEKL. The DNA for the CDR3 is TGCGCCAGCAGCCAACGGGAACAGGGCCGGAATCAGCCCCAGCATTTT. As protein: CASSQREQGRNQPQHF.